Listed below are T cell receptor beta chains from one sample, sequenced in a study of T cell responses to AZD1222 COVID-19 vaccine. Profiled with immunoSEQ multiplex PCR; TCRdb holds only in-frame clones, not every one. The repertoire consists of some 140,000 clones, with 80% to 90% occurring once and the leading ten covering 4.5% to 6.5%. The specimen was peripheral blood, collected on day 0 of AZD1222 vaccination. The origin of the receptors is an adult in good health. CDR3s include the opening cysteine and the closing phenylalanine or tryptophan. A D gene is named only where the DNA matches it firmly. Clone size, where shown, is once, few, many, or a class for clones that have expanded.

j_call d_call clone_size v_call cdr3_aa cdr3_nt
TRBJ1-6 TRBD1 - TRBV29-1 CSVATGANSPLHF TGCAGCGTTGCTACAGGGGCCAATTCACCCCTCCACTTT
TRBJ1-1 - - TRBV10-3 CAISDSRPEAFF TGTGCCATCAGTGATAGCAGGCCGGAAGCTTTCTTT
TRBJ1-2 - - TRBV21-1 CASRKDRGTLPRGYTF TGTGCCAGCAGAAAGGACAGGGGGACTCTCCCGCGTGGCTACACCTTC
TRBJ1-5 - - TRBV28 CATEEQVGDQPQHF TGTGCCACTGAGGAACAGGTGGGGGATCAGCCCCAGCATTTT
TRBJ1-4 - - TRBV15 CATSRARTDEKLFF TGTGCCACCAGCAGAGCTCGGACAGATGAAAAACTGTTTTTT
TRBJ2-7 TRBD2 once TRBV27 CASSLKTSGTYEQYF TGTGCCAGCAGTTTAAAGACTAGCGGCACCTACGAGCAGTACTTC
TRBJ1-5 - - TRBV7-9 CASMRDGSNQPQHF TGTGCCAGCATGCGGGACGGAAGCAATCAGCCCCAGCATTTT
TRBJ1-2 - - TRBV6-1 CASSESGRRNYGYTF TGTGCCAGCAGTGAATCGGGGCGGCGGAACTATGGCTACACCTTC
TRBJ1-2 TRBD1 - TRBV20-1 CSASLAGGGYGYTF TGCAGTGCTAGTTTGGCAGGGGGTGGGTATGGCTACACCTTC
TRBJ1-6 - - TRBV16 CASSQLRSTNSPLHF TGTGCCAGCAGCCAATTACGGTCGACCAATTCACCCCTCCACTTT
TRBJ1-4 - - TRBV15 CATSRDRREKLFF TGTGCCACCAGCAGAGACAGAAGGGAAAAACTGTTTTTT
TRBJ1-2 TRBD1 - TRBV5-1 CASSLDRGGYTF TGCGCCAGCAGTCTGGACAGGGGGGGCTACACCTTC
TRBJ2-3 TRBD2 - TRBV19 CASSARLAGNTDTQYF TGTGCCAGTAGTGCCAGACTAGCGGGTAACACAGATACGCAGTATTTT
TRBJ1-6 - - TRBV21-1 CARAGVEDSPLHF TGTGCCAGAGCAGGGGTTGAGGATTCACCCCTCCACTTT
TRBJ1-5 - once TRBV6-5 CASSPRRGGSQPQHF TGTGCCAGCAGTCCCCGGCGGGGGGGCAGTCAGCCCCAGCATTTT
TRBJ1-5 - - TRBV4-3 CASSQDSLQPQHF TGCGCCAGCAGCCAAGATAGTTTGCAGCCCCAGCATTTT
TRBJ2-6 TRBD2 few TRBV28 CASSLGGAGANVLTF TGTGCCAGCAGTTTAGGGGGGGCTGGGGCCAACGTCCTGACTTTC
TRBJ2-3 TRBD2 - TRBV9 CASSDPSRTSGESTDTQYF TGTGCCAGCAGCGATCCCTCCCGGACTAGCGGGGAAAGCACAGATACGCAGTATTTT
TRBJ2-2 TRBD2 - TRBV15 CATSKGLAGNTGELFF TGTGCCACCAGCAAGGGACTAGCGGGGAACACCGGGGAGCTGTTTTTT